What follows is one T cell receptor (beta chain) and its context. The data belong to a study of blood T cell repertoires in COVID-19. The method was immunoSEQ multiplex PCR; TCRdb's version includes in-frame clones alone and lacks a portion of them. The sample carries 200,000 to 300,000 clones, 82% recorded once. V was pared by 6 bases and J by 5 bases, with 5 bases of the junction left unmatched. Per germline, CDR1 SGHTA and CDR2 FQGNSA. The CDR3 runs to 15 residues. The sequence derives from a woman aged 55-69 years with active or convalescent COVID-19. J is TRBJ2-2 and V is TRBV7-2; TRBD1 agrees at 11 bases. The specimen sequenced was peripheral blood. This CDR3 reads CASRRTGGATGELFF. CDR3 sequence (DNA): TGTGCCAGCAGACGGACAGGGGGCGCTACCGGGGAGCTGTTTTTT.